The sequence of this TCR beta chain was determined in a study of T cell repertoires in cytomegalovirus infection (dated by TCRdb to the late 2010s). Concerning the study at large: The peptide stimulations were aimed at well-studied HLA-B-restricted epitopes as well as recently identified HLA-C-restricted CMV epitopes, whose presentation resists viral immunomodulation. Because public TCR beta signatures pointed to carriage of CMV infection together with the matching HLA type, the HLA type of each donor mattered for the analysis.

Taken with the paper, the label for treatment or condition translates to: in vitro stimulation with specific CMV peptide epitopes to enrich CMV-specific T cells. The germline V gene gives CDR1 as SNHLY and CDR2 as FYNNEI. The CDR3 spans 13 residues, from the cysteine through the phenylalanine. Only the CDR3 part of the read is kept: 39 bases, read in frame from the first base. V is shortened by 9 bases, J by 8 bases, and the region joining them spans 17 bases. Sequencing used an Illumina HiSeq 1500. The raw public reads went through TCRdb reprocessing: fastp at Q25, MiXCR clone calling, in-frame beta chains kept. Identical CDR3 proteins give one entry, which carries the most common genes and DNA. This sample comprises tens of thousands of distinct CDR3 sequences, roughly 20% of them detected only once. Roughly 60% of the sample goes to the ten largest clones. On this clonotype: Its antigen remains undetermined. Base qualities are missing; no much larger clone stands one base away.

What the study reported, not specific to this receptor: The ex vivo response was dominated by HLA-C-restricted CMV-specific TCR beta clonotypes, which also provided the single most frequent clonotype in two of eight donors. Cumulative frequency of public TCR beta family members discriminated carriers of CMV infection plus the relevant HLA type in this cohort and an independent roughly 320-donor cohort.

This chain is built from TRBV2 and TRBJ2-1, with a tentative D gene TRBD2 over 6 matching bases. Here the sequenced sample was CD8+ T cells from cultured PBMCs, taken from culture after CMV antigen stimulation. The TCR sequence derives from a human donor in good health (CMV status not recorded). Some clones in this sample may be carry-over from other donors' samples. The nucleotides are TGTGCCAGTCGAAGGCTAGCGCGAGATGAGCAGTTCTTC. Protein translation: CASRRLARDEQFF.